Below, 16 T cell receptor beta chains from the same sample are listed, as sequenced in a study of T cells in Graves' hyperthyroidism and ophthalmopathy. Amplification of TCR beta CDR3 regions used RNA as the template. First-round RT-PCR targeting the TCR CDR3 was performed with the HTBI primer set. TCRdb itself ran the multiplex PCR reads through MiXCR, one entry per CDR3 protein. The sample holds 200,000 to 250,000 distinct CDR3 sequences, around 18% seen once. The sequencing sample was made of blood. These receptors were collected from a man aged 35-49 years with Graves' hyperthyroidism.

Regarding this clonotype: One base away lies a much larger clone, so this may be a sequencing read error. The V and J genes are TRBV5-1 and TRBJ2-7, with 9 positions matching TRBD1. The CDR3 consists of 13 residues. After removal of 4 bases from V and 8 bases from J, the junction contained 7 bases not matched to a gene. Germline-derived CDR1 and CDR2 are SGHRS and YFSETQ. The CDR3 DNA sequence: TGCGCCAGCAGCACTAGGACAGGGGACAAGCAGTACTTC. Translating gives CASSTRTGDKQYF.

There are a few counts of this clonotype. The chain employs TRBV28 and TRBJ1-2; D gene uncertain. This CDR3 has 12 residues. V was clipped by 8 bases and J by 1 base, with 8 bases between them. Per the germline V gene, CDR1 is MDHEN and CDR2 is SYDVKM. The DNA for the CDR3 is TGTGCCAGCTACACTGGTAACTATGGCTACACCTTC. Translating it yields CASYTGNYGYTF.

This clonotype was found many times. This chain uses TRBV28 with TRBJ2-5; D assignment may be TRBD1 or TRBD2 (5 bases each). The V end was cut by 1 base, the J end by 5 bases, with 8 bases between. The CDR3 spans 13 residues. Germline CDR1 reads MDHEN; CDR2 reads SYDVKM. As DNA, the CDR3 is TGTGCCAGCAGTTTATCAGGGACGGAGACCCAGTACTTC. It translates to CASSLSGTETQYF.

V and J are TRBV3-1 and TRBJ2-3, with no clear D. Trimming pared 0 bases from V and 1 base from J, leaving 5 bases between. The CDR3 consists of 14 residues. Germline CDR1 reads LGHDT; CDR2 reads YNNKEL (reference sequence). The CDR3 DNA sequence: TGTGCCAGCAGCCAAGACCCCGGCACAGATACGCAGTATTTT. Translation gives CASSQDPGTDTQYF.

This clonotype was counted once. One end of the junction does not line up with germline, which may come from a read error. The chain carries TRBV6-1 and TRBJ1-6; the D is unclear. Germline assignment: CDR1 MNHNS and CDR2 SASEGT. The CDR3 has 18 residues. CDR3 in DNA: TGTGCCAGCAATGGCAGGATGAGCCCGAGCTCCTATGATTCACCCCTCCACTTT. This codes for CASNGRMSPSSYDSPLHF.

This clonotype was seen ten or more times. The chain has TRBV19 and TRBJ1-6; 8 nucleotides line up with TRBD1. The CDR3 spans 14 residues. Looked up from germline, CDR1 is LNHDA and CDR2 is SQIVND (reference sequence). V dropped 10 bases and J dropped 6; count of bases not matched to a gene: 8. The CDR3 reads CATRDRGRNSPLHF. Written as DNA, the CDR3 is TGTGCCACTAGAGACAGGGGACGTAATTCACCCCTCCACTTT. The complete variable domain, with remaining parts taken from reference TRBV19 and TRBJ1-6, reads DGGITQSPKYLFRKEGQNVTLSCEQNLNHDAMYWYRQDPGQGLRLIYYSQIVNDFQKGDIAEGYSVSREKKESFPLTVTSAQKNPTAFYLCATRDRGRNSPLHFGNGTRLTVT.

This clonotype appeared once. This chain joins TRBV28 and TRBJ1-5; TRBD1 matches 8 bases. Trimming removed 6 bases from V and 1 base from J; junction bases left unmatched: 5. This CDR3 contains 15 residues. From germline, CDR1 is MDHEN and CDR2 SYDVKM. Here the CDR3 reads CASRRTGISNQPQHF. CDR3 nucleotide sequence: TGTGCCAGCAGGCGGACAGGGATAAGCAATCAGCCCCAGCATTTT.

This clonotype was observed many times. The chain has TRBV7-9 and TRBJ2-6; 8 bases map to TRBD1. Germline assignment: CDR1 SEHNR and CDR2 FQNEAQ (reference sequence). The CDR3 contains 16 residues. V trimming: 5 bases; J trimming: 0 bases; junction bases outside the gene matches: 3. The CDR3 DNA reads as TGTGCCAGCAGCACCGACAGGGGCTCTGGGGCCAACGTCCTGACTTTC. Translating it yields CASSTDRGSGANVLTF.

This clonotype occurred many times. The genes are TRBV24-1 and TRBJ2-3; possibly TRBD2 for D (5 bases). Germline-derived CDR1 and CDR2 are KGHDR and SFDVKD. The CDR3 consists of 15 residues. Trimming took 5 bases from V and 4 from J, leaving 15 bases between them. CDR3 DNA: TGTGCCACCAGTGGGAGGAGGCAGGCGTCAGATACGCAGTATTTT. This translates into CATSGRRQASDTQYF.

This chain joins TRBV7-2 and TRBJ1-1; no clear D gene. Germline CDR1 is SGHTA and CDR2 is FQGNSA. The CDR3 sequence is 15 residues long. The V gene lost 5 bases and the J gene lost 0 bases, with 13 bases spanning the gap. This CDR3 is CASSGKVYMNTEAFF. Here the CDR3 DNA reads TGTGCCAGCAGCGGAAAGGTCTACATGAACACTGAAGCTTTCTTT.

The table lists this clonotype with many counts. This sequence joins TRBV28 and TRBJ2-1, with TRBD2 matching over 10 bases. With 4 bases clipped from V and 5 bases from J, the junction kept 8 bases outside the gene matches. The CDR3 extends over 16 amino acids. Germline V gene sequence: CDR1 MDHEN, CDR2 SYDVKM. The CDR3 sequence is CASSSSSGGGHNEQFF. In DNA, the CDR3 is TGTGCCAGCAGTTCCTCAAGCGGGGGGGGTCACAATGAGCAGTTCTTC.

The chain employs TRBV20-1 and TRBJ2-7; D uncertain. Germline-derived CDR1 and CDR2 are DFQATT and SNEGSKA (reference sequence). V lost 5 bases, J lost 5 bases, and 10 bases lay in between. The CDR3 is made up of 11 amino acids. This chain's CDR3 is CSASWLNEQYF. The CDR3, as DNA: TGCAGTGCTTCCTGGCTGAACGAGCAGTACTTC.

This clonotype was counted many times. The CDR3 region is CASSYHAGEVDTQYF. CDR3 DNA sequence: TGTGCCAGCAGTTACCACGCAGGCGAGGTGGATACGCAGTATTTT. This rearrangement joins TRBV6-2 or TRBV6-3 to TRBJ2-3, with D unclear. The CDR3 is 15 residues long. The ends were cut back, 2 bases at V and 6 bases at J, with 15 bases in the middle. In germline, CDR1 is MNHEY, CDR2 SVGEGT.

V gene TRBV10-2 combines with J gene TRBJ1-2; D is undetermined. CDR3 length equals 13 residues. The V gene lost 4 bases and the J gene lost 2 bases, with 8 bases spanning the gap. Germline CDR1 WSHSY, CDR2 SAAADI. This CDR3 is CASSGGLNYGYTF. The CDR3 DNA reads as TGCGCCAGCAGTGGTGGACTGAACTATGGCTACACCTTC.

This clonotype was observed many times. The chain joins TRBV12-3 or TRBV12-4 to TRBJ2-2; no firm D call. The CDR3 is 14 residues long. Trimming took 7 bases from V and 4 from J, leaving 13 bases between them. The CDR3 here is CASKTTLPTGELFF. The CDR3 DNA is TGTGCCAGCAAAACCACCCTCCCCACCGGGGAGCTGTTTTTT.

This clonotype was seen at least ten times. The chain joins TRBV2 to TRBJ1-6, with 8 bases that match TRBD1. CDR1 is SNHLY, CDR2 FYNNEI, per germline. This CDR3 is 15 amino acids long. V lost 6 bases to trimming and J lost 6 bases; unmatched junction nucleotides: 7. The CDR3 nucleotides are TGTGCCAGCAGACGAGGGACAGGACCTAATTCACCCCTCCACTTT. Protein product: CASRRGTGPNSPLHF.